This TCR beta chain was obtained from a study of blood T cell repertoires in COVID-19. How the authors handled the data: Cell counts per sample came from amplifying reference gene primers. Clones were sequenced by immunoSEQ multiplex PCR, and TCRdb holds only the in-frame ones, with some missing. V and J calls and clone size are given by that table; D and trimming were obtained from the DNA. The data show about 410,000 clones, around 86% seen once. Germline V gives CDR1 MNHEY, CDR2 SVGAGI. The V and J ends lost 4 bases and 8 bases, in that order; junction bases with no gene match: 1. The CDR3 consists of 12 residues.

The sequenced sample consisted of peripheral blood. This clonotype was sampled from a woman aged 25 to 39 with active or convalescent COVID-19. The chain carries TRBV6-5 and TRBJ2-1; TRBD2 agrees at 8 bases. The CDR3 spells CASSLAGYEQFF. CDR3 DNA sequence: TGTGCCAGCAGTTTAGCGGGATATGAGCAGTTCTTC.